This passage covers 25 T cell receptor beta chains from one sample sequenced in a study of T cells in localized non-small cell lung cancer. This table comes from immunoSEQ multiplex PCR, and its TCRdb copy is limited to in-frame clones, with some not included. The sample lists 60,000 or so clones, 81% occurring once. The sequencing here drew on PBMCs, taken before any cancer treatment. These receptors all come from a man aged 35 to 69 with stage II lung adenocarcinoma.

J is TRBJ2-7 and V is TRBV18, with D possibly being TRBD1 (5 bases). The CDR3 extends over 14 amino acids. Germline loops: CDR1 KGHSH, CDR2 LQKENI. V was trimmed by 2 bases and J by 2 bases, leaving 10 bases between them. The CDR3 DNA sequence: TGTGCCAGCTCACCAGACAGCGTGGCCTACGAGCAGTACTTC. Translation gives CASSPDSVAYEQYF.

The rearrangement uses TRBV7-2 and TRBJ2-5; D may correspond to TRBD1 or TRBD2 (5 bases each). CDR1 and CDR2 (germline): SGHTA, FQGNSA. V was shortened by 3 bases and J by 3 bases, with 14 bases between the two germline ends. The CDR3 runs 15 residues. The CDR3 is CASSLGGAGKETQYF. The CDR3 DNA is TGTGCCAGCAGCTTGGGTGGGGCCGGGAAAGAGACCCAGTACTTC.

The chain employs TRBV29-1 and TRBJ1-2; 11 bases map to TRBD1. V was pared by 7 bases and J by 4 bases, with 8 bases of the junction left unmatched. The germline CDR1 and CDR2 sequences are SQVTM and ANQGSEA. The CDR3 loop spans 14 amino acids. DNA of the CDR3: TGCAGCGGTGCCGGGACAGGGGGACCCTATGGCTACACCTTC. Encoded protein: CSGAGTGGPYGYTF. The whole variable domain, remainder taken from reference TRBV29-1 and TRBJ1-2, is SAVISQKPSRDICQRGTSLTIQCQVDSQVTMMFWYRQQPGQSLTLIATANQGSEATYESGFVIDKFPISRPNLTFSTLTVSNMSPEDSSIYLCSGAGTGGPYGYTFGSGTRLTVV.

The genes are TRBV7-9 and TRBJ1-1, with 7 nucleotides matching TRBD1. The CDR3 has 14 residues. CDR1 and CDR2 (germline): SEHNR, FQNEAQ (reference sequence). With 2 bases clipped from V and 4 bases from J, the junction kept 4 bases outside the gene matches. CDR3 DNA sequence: TGTGCCAGCAGCTTACAGGGGGAAGGCACTGAAGCTTTCTTT. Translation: CASSLQGEGTEAFF.

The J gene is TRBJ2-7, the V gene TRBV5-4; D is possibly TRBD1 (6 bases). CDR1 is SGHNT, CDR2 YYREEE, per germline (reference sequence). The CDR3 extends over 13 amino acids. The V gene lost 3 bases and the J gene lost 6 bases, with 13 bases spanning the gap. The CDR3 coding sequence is TGTGCCAGCAGCTGGGGGCCAGGCGCCGAGCAGTACTTC. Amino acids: CASSWGPGAEQYF. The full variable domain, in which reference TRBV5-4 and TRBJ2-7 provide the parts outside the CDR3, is ETGVTQSPTHLIKTRGQQVTLRCSSQSGHNTVSWYQQALGQGPQFIFQYYREEENGRGNFPPRFSGLQFPNYSSELNVNALELDDSALYLCASSWGPGAEQYFGPGTRLTVT.

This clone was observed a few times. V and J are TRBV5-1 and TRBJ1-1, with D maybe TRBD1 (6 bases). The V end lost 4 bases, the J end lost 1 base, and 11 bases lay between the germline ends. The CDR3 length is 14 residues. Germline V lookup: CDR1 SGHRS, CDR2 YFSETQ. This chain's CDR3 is CASSPGGGNTEAFF. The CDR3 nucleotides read TGCGCCAGCAGCCCGGGGGGCGGGAACACTGAAGCTTTCTTT.

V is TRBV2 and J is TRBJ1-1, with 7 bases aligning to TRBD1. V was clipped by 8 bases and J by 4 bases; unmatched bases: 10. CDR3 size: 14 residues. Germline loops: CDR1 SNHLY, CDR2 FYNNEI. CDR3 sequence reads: CASGWREGATEAFF. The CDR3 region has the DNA TGTGCCAGCGGATGGCGGGAGGGGGCCACTGAAGCTTTCTTT. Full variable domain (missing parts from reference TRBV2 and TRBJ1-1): EPEVTQTPSHQVTQMGQEVILRCVPISNHLYFYWYRQILGQKVEFLVSFYNNEISEKSEIFDDQFSVERPDGSNFTLKIRSTKLEDSAMYFCASGWREGATEAFFGQGTRLTVV.

The CDR3 region has the DNA TGTGCCAGCAGCCCCATGGGTTGGCGACTCGAGCAGTACTTC. This translates into CASSPMGWRLEQYF. V and J are TRBV11-2 and TRBJ2-7; D remains ambiguous. Germline-derived CDR1 and CDR2 are SGHAT and FQNNGV. V shed 5 bases and J shed 6 bases, with 17 bases lying between them. The CDR3 covers 14 residues.

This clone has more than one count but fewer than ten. For the CDR3, the DNA is TGTGCCAGCAGCTTAAGAGGGGCGGGCAATCAGCCCCAGCATTTT. This encodes CASSLRGAGNQPQHF. V gene TRBV7-2 combines with J gene TRBJ1-5; weak D call: TRBD1 (5 bases). Germline CDR1 SGHTA, CDR2 FQGNSA. CDR3 length: 15 amino acids. Trimming removed 2 bases at V and 2 bases at J, with 10 bases between.

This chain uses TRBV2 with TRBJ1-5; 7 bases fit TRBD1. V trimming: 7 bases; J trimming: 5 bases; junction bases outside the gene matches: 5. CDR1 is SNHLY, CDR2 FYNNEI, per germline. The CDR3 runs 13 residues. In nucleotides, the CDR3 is TGTGCCAGCATGAACAGGGGCGATCAGCCCCAGCATTTT. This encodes CASMNRGDQPQHF.

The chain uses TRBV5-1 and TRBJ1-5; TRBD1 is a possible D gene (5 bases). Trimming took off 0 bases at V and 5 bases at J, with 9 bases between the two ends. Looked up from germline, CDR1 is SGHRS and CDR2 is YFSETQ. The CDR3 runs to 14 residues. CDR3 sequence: CASSLGGRDQPQHF. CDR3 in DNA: TGCGCCAGCAGCTTGGGGGGCCGAGATCAGCCCCAGCATTTT.

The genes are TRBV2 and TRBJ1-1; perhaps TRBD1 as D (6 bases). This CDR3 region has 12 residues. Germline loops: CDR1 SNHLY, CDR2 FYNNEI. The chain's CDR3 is CVGGRRNTEAFF. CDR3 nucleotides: TGTGTCGGGGGGCGGAGGAACACTGAAGCTTTCTTT.

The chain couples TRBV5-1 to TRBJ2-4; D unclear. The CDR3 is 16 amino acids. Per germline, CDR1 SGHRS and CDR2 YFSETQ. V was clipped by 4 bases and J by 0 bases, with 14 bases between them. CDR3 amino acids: CASSPGDLRAKNIQYF. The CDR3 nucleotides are TGCGCCAGCAGCCCTGGAGACCTAAGAGCCAAAAACATTCAGTACTTC.

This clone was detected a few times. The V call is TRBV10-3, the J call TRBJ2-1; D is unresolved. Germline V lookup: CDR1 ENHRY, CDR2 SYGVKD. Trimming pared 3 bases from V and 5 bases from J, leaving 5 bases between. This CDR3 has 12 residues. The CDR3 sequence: CAISDRDNEQFF. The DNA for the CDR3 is TGTGCCATCAGTGACCGGGACAATGAGCAGTTCTTC.

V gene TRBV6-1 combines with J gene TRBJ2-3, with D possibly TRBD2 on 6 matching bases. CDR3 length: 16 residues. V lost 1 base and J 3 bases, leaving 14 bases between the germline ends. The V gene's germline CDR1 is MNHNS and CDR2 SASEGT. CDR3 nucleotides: TGTGCCAGCAGTGAAGTTGGAGGAGGGCGGACAGATACGCAGTATTTT. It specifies CASSEVGGGRTDTQYF.

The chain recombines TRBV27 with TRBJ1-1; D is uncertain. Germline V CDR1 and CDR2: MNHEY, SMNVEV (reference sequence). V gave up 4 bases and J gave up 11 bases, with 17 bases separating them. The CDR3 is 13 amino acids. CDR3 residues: CASSSRGTAVAFF. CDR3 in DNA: TGTGCCAGCAGTTCCAGAGGAACAGCGGTCGCTTTCTTT.

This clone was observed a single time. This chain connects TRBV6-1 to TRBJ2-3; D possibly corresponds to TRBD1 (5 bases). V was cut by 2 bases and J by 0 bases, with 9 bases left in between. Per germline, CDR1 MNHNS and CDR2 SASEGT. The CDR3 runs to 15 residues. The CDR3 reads CASSEWAGSTDTQYF. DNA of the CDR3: TGTGCCAGCAGTGAATGGGCAGGGAGCACAGATACGCAGTATTTT.

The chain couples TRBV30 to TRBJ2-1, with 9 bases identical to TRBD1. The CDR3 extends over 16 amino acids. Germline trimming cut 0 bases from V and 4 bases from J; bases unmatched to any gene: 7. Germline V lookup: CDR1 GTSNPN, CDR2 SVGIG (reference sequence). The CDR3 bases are TGTGCCTGGAGTGTACCGGGACAGGGTACGTACAATGAGCAGTTCTTC. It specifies CAWSVPGQGTYNEQFF.

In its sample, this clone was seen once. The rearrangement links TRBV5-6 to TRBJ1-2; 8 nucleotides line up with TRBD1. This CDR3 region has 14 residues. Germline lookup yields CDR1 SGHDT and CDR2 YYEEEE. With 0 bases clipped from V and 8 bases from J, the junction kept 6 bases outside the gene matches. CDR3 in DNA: TGTGCCAGCAGCTTGGACCAGGGGGCAGGGGGCTACACCTTC. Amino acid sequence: CASSLDQGAGGYTF.

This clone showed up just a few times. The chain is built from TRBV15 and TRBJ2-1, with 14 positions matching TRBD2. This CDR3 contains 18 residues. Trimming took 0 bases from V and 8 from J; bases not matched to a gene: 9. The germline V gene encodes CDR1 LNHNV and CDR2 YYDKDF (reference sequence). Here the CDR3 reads CATSRDYPGTSGSYEQFF. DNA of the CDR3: TGTGCCACCAGCAGAGATTACCCGGGGACTAGCGGGAGCTATGAGCAGTTCTTC.

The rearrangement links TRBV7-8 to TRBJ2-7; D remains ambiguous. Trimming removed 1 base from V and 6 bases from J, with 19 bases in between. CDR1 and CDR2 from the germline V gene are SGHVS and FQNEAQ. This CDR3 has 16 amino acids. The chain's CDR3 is CASSLESAGTPGEQYF. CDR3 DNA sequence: TGTGCCAGCAGCTTAGAATCGGCAGGAACCCCTGGCGAGCAGTACTTC.

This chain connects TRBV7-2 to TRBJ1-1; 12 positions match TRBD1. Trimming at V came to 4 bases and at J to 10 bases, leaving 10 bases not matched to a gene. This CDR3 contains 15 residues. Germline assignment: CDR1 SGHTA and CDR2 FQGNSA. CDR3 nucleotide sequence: TGTGCCAGCAGCTCCGGGACAGGGGGCCGTGGGGTAGCTTTCTTT. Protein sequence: CASSSGTGGRGVAFF.

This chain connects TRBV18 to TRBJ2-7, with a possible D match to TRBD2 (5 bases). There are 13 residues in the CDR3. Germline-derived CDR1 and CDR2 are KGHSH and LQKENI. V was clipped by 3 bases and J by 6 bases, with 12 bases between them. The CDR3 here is CASSPRRSGEQYF. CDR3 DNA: TGTGCCAGCTCACCGAGGAGGTCAGGCGAGCAGTACTTC. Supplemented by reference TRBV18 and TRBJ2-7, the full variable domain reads NAGVMQNPRHLVRRRGQEARLRCSPMKGHSHVYWYRQLPEEGLKFMVYLQKENIIDESGMPKERFSAEFPKEGPSILRIQQVVRGDSAAYFCASSPRRSGEQYFGPGTRLTVT.

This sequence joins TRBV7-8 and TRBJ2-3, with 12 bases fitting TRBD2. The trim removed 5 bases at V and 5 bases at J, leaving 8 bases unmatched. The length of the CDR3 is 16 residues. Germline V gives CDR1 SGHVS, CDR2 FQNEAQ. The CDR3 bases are TGTGCCAGCAGCGTCCCCACTAGCGGGAGGAGAGATACGCAGTATTTT. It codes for CASSVPTSGRRDTQYF.

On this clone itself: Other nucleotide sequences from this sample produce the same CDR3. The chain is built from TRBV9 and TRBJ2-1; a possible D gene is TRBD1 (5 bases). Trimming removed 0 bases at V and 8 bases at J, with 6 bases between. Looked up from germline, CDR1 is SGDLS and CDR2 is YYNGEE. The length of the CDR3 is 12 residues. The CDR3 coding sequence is TGTGCCAGCAGCGTAGTAGGGGATGAGCAGTTCTTC. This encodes CASSVVGDEQFF.